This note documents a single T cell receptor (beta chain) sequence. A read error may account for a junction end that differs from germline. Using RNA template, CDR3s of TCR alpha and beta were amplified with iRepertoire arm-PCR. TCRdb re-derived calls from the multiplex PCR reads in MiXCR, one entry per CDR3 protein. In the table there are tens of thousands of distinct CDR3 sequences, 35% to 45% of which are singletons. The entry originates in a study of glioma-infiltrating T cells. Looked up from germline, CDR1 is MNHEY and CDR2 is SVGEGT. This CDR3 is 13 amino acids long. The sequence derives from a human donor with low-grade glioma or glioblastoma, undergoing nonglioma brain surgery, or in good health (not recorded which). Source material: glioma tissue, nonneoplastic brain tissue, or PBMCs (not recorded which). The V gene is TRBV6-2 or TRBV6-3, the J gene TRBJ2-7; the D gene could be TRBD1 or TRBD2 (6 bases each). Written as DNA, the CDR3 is TGTGTCAGCAGACCAGGGGCCGGGGGTAAGCAGTACTTC. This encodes CVSRPGAGGKQYF.